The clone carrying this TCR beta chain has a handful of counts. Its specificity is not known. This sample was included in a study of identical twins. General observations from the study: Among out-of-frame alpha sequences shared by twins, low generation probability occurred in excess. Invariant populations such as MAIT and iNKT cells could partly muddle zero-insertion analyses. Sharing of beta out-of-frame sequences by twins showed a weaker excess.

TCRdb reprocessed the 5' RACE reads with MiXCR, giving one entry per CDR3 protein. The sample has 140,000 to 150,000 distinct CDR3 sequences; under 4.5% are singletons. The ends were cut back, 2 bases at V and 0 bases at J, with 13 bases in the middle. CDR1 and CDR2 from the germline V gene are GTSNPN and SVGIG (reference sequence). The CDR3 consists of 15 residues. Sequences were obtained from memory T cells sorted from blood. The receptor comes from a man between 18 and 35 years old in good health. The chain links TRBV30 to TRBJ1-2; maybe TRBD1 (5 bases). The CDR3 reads CAWSQGGFANYGYTF. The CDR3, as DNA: TGTGCCTGGAGTCAGGGAGGTTTTGCTAACTATGGCTACACCTTC.